This TCR beta chain was found in a study of blood T cells in healthy people across ages. Using a J-beta primer mix together with a sample-barcoded 5' primer, a second PCR was run for about 6 to 11 cycles. From the 5' RACE reads, TCRdb called clonotypes with MiXCR, one entry per CDR3 protein. Here the sample spans 750,000 to 850,000 distinct CDR3 sequences, 20% to 30% being singletons. Germline V gives CDR1 KGHSH, CDR2 LQKENI. The CDR3 length is 13 residues. V lost 5 bases to trimming and J lost 6 bases, with 14 bases between them. This clonotype has just a few counts. These data also featured in a second study, about T cells of mothers and their children.

The sequencing sample was made of blood. The TCR sequence derives from a boy aged 5-17 years in good health. J is TRBJ2-7 and V is TRBV18, with a tentative D call TRBD1 (5 bases). As DNA, the CDR3 is TGTGCCAGCTCATCCGACAGACTCGGCGAGCAGTACTTC. This translates into CASSSDRLGEQYF.